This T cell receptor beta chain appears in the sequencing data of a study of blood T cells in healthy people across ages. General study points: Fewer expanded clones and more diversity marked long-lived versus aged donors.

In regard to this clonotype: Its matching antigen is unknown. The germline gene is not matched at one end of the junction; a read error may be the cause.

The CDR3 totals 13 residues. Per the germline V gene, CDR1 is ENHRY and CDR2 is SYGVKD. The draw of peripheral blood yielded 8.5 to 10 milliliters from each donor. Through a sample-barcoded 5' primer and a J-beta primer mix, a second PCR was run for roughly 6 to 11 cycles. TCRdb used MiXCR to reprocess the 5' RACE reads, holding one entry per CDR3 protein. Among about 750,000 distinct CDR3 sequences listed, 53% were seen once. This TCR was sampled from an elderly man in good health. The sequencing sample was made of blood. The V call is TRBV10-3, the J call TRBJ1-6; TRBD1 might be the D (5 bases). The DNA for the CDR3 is TGTTCCATCAGTGGGACGGGTAATTCACCCCTCCACTTT. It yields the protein CSISGTGNSPLHF.